Below are 18 T cell receptor beta chains sequenced from a single sample in a study of cytomegalovirus exposure and HLA in healthy donors. It was with 60 Vbeta and 13 Jbeta primers that the PCR ran. The table came from immunoSEQ multiplex PCR; TCRdb's copy has only in-frame clones and leaves some out. Recorded here are tens of thousands of clones; the top ten clones represent under 6%. Sequencing was done on a sample of PBMCs. These receptor sequences come from a woman between 35 and 50 years old in good health and CMV-seropositive.

This chain connects TRBV18 to TRBJ2-7; 7 positions match TRBD1. Germline assignment: CDR1 KGHSH and CDR2 LQKENI. V lost 1 base to trimming and J lost 2 bases; unmatched junction nucleotides: 5. There are 15 residues in the CDR3. The CDR3 here is CASSPRTGPAYEQYF. DNA of the CDR3: TGTGCCAGCTCACCACGGACAGGCCCCGCCTACGAGCAGTACTTC.

The chain is built from TRBV7-3 and TRBJ1-1, with TRBD1 as a possible D gene (6 bases). The CDR3 is 14 residues long. Deletions cut 5 bases from V and 1 base from J, with 11 bases between. Germline CDR1 is SGHTA and CDR2 is FQGTGA. The CDR3 DNA sequence: TGTGCCAGCAGCCCGGACAGAACGAACACTGAAGCTTTCTTT. It is translated as CASSPDRTNTEAFF.

The chain has TRBV6-6 and TRBJ1-1, with D tentatively TRBD1 (6 bases). Per the germline V gene, CDR1 is MNHNY and CDR2 is SVGAGI (reference sequence). Trimming removed 4 bases at V and 8 bases at J, with 14 bases between. This CDR3 is built from 13 residues. The CDR3 reads CASSLLQGAEAFF. CDR3 coding DNA: TGTGCCAGCAGTTTATTACAGGGAGCCGAAGCTTTCTTT.

The V call is TRBV7-2, the J call TRBJ2-7; no firm D call. With 0 bases removed from V and 1 base from J, the gap between germline ends came to 7 bases. The CDR3 has 14 amino acids. The V gene's germline CDR1 is SGHTA and CDR2 FQGNSA. The DNA for the CDR3 is TGTGCCAGCAGCTTAGCGAGTGGTTCCTACGAGCAGTACTTC. Protein product: CASSLASGSYEQYF. The complete variable domain, with remaining parts taken from reference TRBV7-2 and TRBJ2-7, reads GAGVSQSPSNKVTEKGKDVELRCDPISGHTALYWYRQSLGQGLEFLIYFQGNSAPDKSGLPSDRFSAERTGGSVSTLTIQRTQQEDSAVYLCASSLASGSYEQYFGPGTRLTVT.

CDR3 amino acids: CASSMPRLIAGGLDTQYF. DNA for the CDR3: TGTGCCAGTAGTATGCCCCGACTTATAGCGGGAGGGCTAGATACGCAGTATTTT. This chain uses TRBV19 with TRBJ2-3, with TRBD2 matching 11 bases. Germline V lookup: CDR1 LNHDA, CDR2 SQIVND (reference sequence). This CDR3 has 18 amino acids. Trimming removed 3 bases from V and 5 bases from J; junction bases left unmatched: 13.

The rearrangement joins TRBV6-6 to TRBJ2-7; D is possibly TRBD1 (5 bases). The V end was cut by 0 bases, the J end by 3 bases, with 12 bases between. Germline assignment: CDR1 MNHNY and CDR2 SVGAGI (reference sequence). The CDR3 has 15 amino acids. DNA of the CDR3: TGTGCCAGCAGTTACTCCTACCCCAGGGACTACGAGCAGTACTTC. It encodes CASSYSYPRDYEQYF.

V and J are TRBV5-5 and TRBJ2-7, with D possibly TRBD2 on 6 matching bases. The CDR3 has 16 amino acids. The V end lost 0 bases, the J end lost 3 bases, and 16 bases lay between the germline ends. Germline V gene sequence: CDR1 SGHKS, CDR2 YYEKEE (reference sequence). Written as DNA, the CDR3 is TGTGCCAGCAGCTTGGAGCTAGCGAGTCGGTACTACGAGCAGTACTTC. Its translation: CASSLELASRYYEQYF.

CDR3 in DNA: TGTGCCAGCAGTTTAGTCGAGGGTAGCTACACCTTC. It specifies CASSLVEGSYTF. The V call is TRBV28, the J call TRBJ1-2; no firm D call. Germline-derived CDR1 and CDR2 are MDHEN and SYDVKM. The germline V and J ends were trimmed by 2 bases and 9 bases, with 10 bases remaining between them. CDR3 size: 12 residues.

This chain connects TRBV11-2 to TRBJ2-1, with TRBD2 matching 7 bases. In germline, CDR1 is SGHAT, CDR2 FQNNGV. The CDR3 is made up of 15 amino acids. V was pared by 5 bases and J by 2 bases, with 6 bases of the junction left unmatched. Here the CDR3 DNA reads TGTGCCAGCAGCAGCCTTGCGGGGGCCTACAATGAGCAGTTCTTC. It specifies CASSSLAGAYNEQFF.

This chain joins TRBV6-4 and TRBJ1-1; D gene unclear. The CDR3 loop spans 14 amino acids. Trimming left V 6 bases short and J 1 base short, with 12 bases between. Germline CDR1 and CDR2: MRHNA and SNTAGT. The CDR3 loop reads CASRTDDTNTEAFF. The CDR3 region has the DNA TGTGCCAGCAGGACCGATGACACGAACACTGAAGCTTTCTTT.

CDR3 nucleotides: TGTGCCAGCAGCGAGGTTGGTGGGGGGGGGACAGATACGCAGTATTTT. It is translated as CASSEVGGGGTDTQYF. This sequence joins TRBV9 and TRBJ2-3; 7 bases align to TRBD2. CDR3 length: 16 amino acids. Trimming removed 3 bases from V and 3 bases from J; junction bases left unmatched: 10. Germline assignment: CDR1 SGDLS and CDR2 YYNGEE. The complete variable domain, with remaining parts taken from reference TRBV9 and TRBJ2-3, reads DSGVTQTPKHLITATGQRVTLRCSPRSGDLSVYWYQQSLDQGLQFLIQYYNGEERAKGNILERFSAQQFPDLHSELNLSSLELGDSALYFCASSEVGGGGTDTQYFGPGTRLTVL.

The V and J genes are TRBV6-5 and TRBJ1-1; no clear D. Trimming shortened V by 5 bases and J by 3 bases, and 13 bases separated the two germline ends. Germline assignment: CDR1 MNHEY and CDR2 SVGAGI. The length of the CDR3 is 14 residues. The CDR3, as DNA: TGTGCCAGCAGTCCCACAAGGGAGCACACTGAAGCTTTCTTT. Its protein is CASSPTREHTEAFF.

The gene calls are TRBV5-4 and TRBJ1-2; TRBD1 matches at 8 bases. V shed 3 bases and J 3 bases; nucleotides not matched to a gene: 4. From germline, CDR1 is SGHNT and CDR2 YYREEE (reference sequence). CDR3 length: 14 amino acids. CDR3 in amino acids: CASSSRQGYYGYTF. As DNA, the CDR3 is TGTGCCAGCAGCTCAAGACAGGGGTACTATGGCTACACCTTC.

The genes are TRBV19 and TRBJ2-2, with D uncertain. Trimming took off 0 bases at V and 7 bases at J, with 12 bases between the two ends. The CDR3 spans 15 residues. Germline V gene data show CDR1 as LNHDA and CDR2 as SQIVND (reference sequence). CDR3 loop: CASSIDLRRDGELFF. The CDR3 coding sequence is TGTGCCAGTAGTATAGATCTCAGGCGTGACGGGGAGCTGTTTTTT.

The gene calls are TRBV15 and TRBJ2-1, with D possibly TRBD1 on 6 matching bases. This CDR3 has 15 amino acids. Germline lookup yields CDR1 LNHNV and CDR2 YYDKDF (reference sequence). The V gene lost 0 bases and the J gene lost 5 bases, with 11 bases spanning the gap. The CDR3 DNA follows: TGTGCCACCAGCAGAGATCTACAGGGCGACAATGAGCAGTTCTTC. Translation gives CATSRDLQGDNEQFF.

This sequence joins TRBV29-1 and TRBJ1-5; 8 nucleotides match TRBD1. The CDR3 is made up of 13 amino acids. CDR1 is SQVTM and CDR2 is ANQGSEA in the germline V gene. Unmatched junction bases numbered 7, after V lost 7 bases and J lost 5 bases. The CDR3 here is CSGAGGADQPQHF. The CDR3 DNA reads TGCAGCGGCGCAGGGGGCGCAGATCAGCCCCAGCATTTT. Together with reference TRBV29-1 and TRBJ1-5, the CDR3 gives the full variable domain: SAVISQKPSRDICQRGTSLTIQCQVDSQVTMMFWYRQQPGQSLTLIATANQGSEATYESGFVIDKFPISRPNLTFSTLTVSNMSPEDSSIYLCSGAGGADQPQHFGDGTRLSIL.

The chain is built from TRBV28 and TRBJ2-7; TRBD2 matches 8 bases. This CDR3 comprises 13 residues. Germline trimming cut 7 bases from V and 2 bases from J; bases unmatched to any gene: 4. Germline CDR1 and CDR2: MDHEN and SYDVKM. CDR3 residues: CASIAAGAYEQYF. In DNA form, the CDR3 reads TGTGCCAGCATCGCAGCGGGGGCCTACGAGCAGTACTTC. The variable domain in full, with the rest retrieved from reference TRBV28 and TRBJ2-7, is DVKVTQSSRYLVKRTGEKVFLECVQDMDHENMFWYRQDPGLGLRLIYFSYDVKMKEKGDIPEGYSVSREKKERFSLILESASTNQTSMYLCASIAAGAYEQYFGPGTRLTVT.

The chain couples TRBV20-1 to TRBJ2-3, with D perhaps TRBD2 (6 bases). Germline V gene sequence: CDR1 DFQATT, CDR2 SNEGSKA (reference sequence). The CDR3 covers 11 residues. Trimming shortened V by 6 bases and J by 6 bases, and 10 bases separated the two germline ends. The CDR3 protein is CSARLGDTQYF. The CDR3 DNA sequence: TGCAGTGCCCGACTAGGGGATACGCAGTATTTT.